This T cell receptor (beta chain) comes out of a study of multiple sclerosis patients with progressive multifocal leukoencephalopathy. Notes on the study in general: Expanded clones at PML onset predated and persisted through natalizumab therapy.

As for this clone: Its target is not known.

The junction had 12 bases not matched to a gene; V was cut back by 2 bases and J by 3 bases. Germline V gives CDR1 SNHLY, CDR2 FYNNEI. The CDR3 totals 18 residues. Generated by immunoSEQ multiplex PCR, the TCRdb table keeps only in-frame clones and is missing some. The sample records about 32,000 clones, approximately 92% being singletons. Time point defined: before natalizumab initiation. Sequencing was done on a sample of PBMCs. This clonotype originated in a man aged 25-45 years with multiple sclerosis. The rearrangement uses TRBV2 and TRBJ2-2; TRBD2 matches 7 bases. CDR3 region: CASSEYASGYLDTGELFF. The CDR3 region has the DNA TGTGCCAGCAGTGAATACGCTAGCGGATACCTGGACACCGGGGAGCTGTTTTTT.